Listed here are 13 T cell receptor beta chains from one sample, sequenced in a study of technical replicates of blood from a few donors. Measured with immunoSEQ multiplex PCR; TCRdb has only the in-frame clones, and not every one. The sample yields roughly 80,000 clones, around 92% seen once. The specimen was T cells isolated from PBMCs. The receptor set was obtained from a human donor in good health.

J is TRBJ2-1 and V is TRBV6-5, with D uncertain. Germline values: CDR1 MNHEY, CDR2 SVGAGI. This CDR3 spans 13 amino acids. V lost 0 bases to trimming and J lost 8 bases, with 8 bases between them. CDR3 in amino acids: CASSYSALDEQFF. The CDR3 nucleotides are TGTGCCAGCAGTTACTCGGCTTTGGATGAGCAGTTCTTC.

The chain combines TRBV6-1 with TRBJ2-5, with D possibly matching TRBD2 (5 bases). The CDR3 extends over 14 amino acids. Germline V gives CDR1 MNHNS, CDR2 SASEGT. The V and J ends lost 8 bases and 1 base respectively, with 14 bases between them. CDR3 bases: TGTGCCAGCCCGGGCATTGAGGGCCAAGAGACCCAGTACTTC. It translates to CASPGIEGQETQYF.

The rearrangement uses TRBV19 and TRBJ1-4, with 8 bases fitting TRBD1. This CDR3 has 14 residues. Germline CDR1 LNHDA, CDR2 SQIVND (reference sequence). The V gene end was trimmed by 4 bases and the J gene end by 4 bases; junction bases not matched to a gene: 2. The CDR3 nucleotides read TGTGCCAGTAGTAGTGGGACAGGTAATGAAAAACTGTTTTTT. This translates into CASSSGTGNEKLFF.

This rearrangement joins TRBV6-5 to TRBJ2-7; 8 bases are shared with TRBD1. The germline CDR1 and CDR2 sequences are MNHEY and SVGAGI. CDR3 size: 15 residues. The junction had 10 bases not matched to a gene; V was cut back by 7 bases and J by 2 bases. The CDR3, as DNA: TGTGCCAGCATTTTCCCCAGGGGGCTGGCCTACGAGCAGTACTTC. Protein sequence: CASIFPRGLAYEQYF.

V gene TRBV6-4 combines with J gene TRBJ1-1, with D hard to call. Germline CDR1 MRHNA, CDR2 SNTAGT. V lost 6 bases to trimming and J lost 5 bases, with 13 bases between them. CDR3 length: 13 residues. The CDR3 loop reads CASSHTRETEAFF. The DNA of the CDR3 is TGTGCCAGCAGCCACACCCGGGAAACTGAAGCTTTCTTT.

CDR3 loop: CASSNPTGFGGYTF. CDR3 coding DNA: TGTGCCAGCAGCAATCCCACAGGGTTCGGCGGCTACACCTTC. The chain couples TRBV5-4 to TRBJ1-2; maybe TRBD1 (6 bases). The germline V gene has CDR1 SGHNT and CDR2 YYREEE (reference sequence). This CDR3 is built from 14 residues. Trimming removed 4 bases at V and 8 bases at J, with 18 bases between.

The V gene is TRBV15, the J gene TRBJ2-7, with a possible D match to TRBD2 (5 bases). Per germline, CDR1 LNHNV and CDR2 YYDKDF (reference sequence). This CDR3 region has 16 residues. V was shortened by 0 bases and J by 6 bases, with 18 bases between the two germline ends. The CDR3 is CATSREGRPEVCEQYF. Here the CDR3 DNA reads TGTGCCACCAGCAGAGAGGGGAGACCAGAAGTCTGCGAGCAGTACTTC.

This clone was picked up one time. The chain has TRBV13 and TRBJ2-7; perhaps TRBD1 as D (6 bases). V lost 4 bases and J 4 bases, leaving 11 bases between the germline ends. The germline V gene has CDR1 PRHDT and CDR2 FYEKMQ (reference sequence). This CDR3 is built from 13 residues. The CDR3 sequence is CASSYDRTYEQYF. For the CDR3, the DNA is TGTGCCAGCAGCTACGACAGGACTTACGAGCAGTACTTC.

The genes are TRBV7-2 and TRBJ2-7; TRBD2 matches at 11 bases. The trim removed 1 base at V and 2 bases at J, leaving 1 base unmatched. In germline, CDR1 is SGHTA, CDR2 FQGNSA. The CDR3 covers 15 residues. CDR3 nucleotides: TGTGCCAGCAGCTTAGAGACTAGCGGGGCCTACGAGCAGTACTTC. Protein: CASSLETSGAYEQYF.

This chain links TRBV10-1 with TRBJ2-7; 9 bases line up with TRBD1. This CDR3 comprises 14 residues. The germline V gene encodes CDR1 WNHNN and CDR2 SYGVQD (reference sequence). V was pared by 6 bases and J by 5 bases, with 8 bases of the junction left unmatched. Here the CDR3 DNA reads TGCGCCAGCAGATCCGGGACAGGGAAGGACGAGCAGTACTTC. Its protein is CASRSGTGKDEQYF.

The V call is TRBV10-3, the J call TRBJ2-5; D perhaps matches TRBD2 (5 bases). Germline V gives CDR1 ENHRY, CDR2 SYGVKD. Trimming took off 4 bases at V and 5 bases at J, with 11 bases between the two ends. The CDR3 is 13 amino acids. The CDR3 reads CAISAGFDETQYF. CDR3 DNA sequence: TGTGCCATCAGTGCGGGGTTTGATGAGACCCAGTACTTC.

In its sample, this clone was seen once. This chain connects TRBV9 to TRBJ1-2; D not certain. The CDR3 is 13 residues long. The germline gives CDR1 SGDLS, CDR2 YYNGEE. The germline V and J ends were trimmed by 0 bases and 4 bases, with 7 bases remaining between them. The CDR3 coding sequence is TGTGCCAGCAGCGTAGCTTCCGGCTATGGCTACACCTTC. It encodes CASSVASGYGYTF.

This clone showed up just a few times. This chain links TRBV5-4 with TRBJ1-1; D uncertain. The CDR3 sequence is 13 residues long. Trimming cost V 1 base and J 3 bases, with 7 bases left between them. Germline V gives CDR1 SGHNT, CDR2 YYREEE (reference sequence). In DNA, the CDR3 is TGTGCCAGCAGCTTGTATGAGGACACTGAAGCTTTCTTT. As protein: CASSLYEDTEAFF.